This T cell receptor (beta chain) is from a study of Ad26.COV2.S vaccination and SARS-CoV-2 variants. Treatment of the sample: roughly 20 received Ad26.COV2.S at low or high dose, single or two shots; five or six received placebo; per-sample allocation not given. The samples were gathered on day 63 after the first injection of vaccine or placebo. Method: immunoSEQ multiplex PCR; TCRdb's copy keeps in-frame clones and lacks some. The sample includes about 350,000 clones, about 88% of them seen just once. The CDR3 extends over 16 amino acids. The germline gives CDR1 MNHEY, CDR2 SVGEGT. Trimming removed 6 bases at V and 1 base at J, with 16 bases between.

The starting material was peripheral blood, obtained in a trial of Ad26.COV2.S vaccine versus placebo. This clonotype was obtained from a person aged 18 to 65 who received the Ad26.COV2.S COVID-19 vaccine or a placebo. V is TRBV6-2 or TRBV6-3 and J is TRBJ2-1, with D perhaps assigned TRBD1 or TRBD2 (6 bases each). The CDR3 region is CASSDSTGRSYNEQFF. CDR3 coding DNA: TGTGCCAGCAGCGATTCAACAGGGAGGTCCTACAATGAGCAGTTCTTC.